This T cell receptor beta chain was captured by sequencing in a study of response to subunit inactivated influenza vaccine. Overall study findings and caveats: With each seasonal influenza vaccination, the authors suggested, few new T cells are recruited.

Turning to this clonotype: Its antigen is still unknown.

This CDR3 has 16 residues. V gave up 5 bases and J gave up 6 bases; unmatched junction bases: 8. The V gene's germline CDR1 is SGHVS and CDR2 FNYEAQ. One entry per CDR3 protein results from TCRdb running MiXCR on the RT-PCR reads. The sample has some 800,000 distinct CDR3 sequences, approximately 22% seen once. The chain is built from TRBV7-6 and TRBJ2-2; 11 nucleotides agree with TRBD1. The clonotype originates from a man in his fifties who received an inactivated influenza vaccine. The material sequenced was PBMCs from blood, taken 4 to 6 days after vaccination. The CDR3 spells CASSPRGQGASGELFF. Written as DNA, the CDR3 is TGTGCCAGCAGCCCACGTGGACAGGGGGCATCCGGGGAGCTGTTTTTT.